This T cell receptor beta chain emerged from a study of T cells in tuberculosis. Generated by immunoSEQ multiplex PCR, the TCRdb table keeps only in-frame clones and is missing some. The data contain 25,000 to 30,000 clones, 90% of them seen just once; the ten biggest clones take up less than 7%. Overall study findings and caveats: A GMM-specific repertoire classifier reached approximately 84% accuracy, AUROC roughly 0.87. Active tuberculosis alpha repertoires lay closer to GMM-specific TCRs than controls'. Active tuberculosis cases were adults; controls were adolescents.

As for this clone: The antigen is unknown.

Material for sequencing was PBMCs. The TCR sequence derives from a donor aged 10 to 29 with latent tuberculosis or without tuberculosis infection.

DNA for the CDR3: TGTGCCAGCAGTGACCCGGGGGACTCCTACAATGAGCAGTTCTTC. Translation: CASSDPGDSYNEQFF. V and J are TRBV6-1 and TRBJ2-1, with a tentative D call TRBD2 (6 bases). This CDR3 contains 15 residues. Germline lookup yields CDR1 MNHNS and CDR2 SASEGT. V was cut by 3 bases and J by 0 bases, with 9 bases left in between.